The 13 T cell receptor beta chains reported below all come from one sample, sequenced in a study of regulatory and conventional T cells in RAG deficiency (TCRdb year 2017). Library construction relied on the immunoSEQ multiplex PCR assay. TCRdb obtained this table from immuneACCESS and retained in-frame rearrangements with V and J assigned. These tables miss some clones; where compared with another copy, unresolved V genes account for less than half of the shortfall, and the remainder is unexplained. In all, the sample holds 8,000 or so clones, and 85% to 95% of those were seen once. The ten largest clones add up to 1.5% to 1.7% of the sample. Before genomic DNA was extracted, regulatory T cells were isolated from blood as CD4+CD25-high CD127-low cells. The same sample was also used in a study of regulatory T cells. As that second paper reports: In the multiplex PCR, 52 forward TRBV primers and 13 reverse TRBJ primers were used, and assay-based and computational corrections were applied for amplification bias.

Sequenced input: CD127- CD25+ CD4+ Tregs sorted from blood. These receptors all stem from a human donor in good health.

The chain links TRBV29-1 to TRBJ2-2; TRBD1 matches 7 bases. The length of the CDR3 is 13 residues. Germline V gene lookup returns CDR1 SQVTM and CDR2 ANQGSEA. Trimming at V came to 7 bases and at J to 5 bases, leaving 7 bases not matched to a gene. CDR3 sequence: CSAIGQVTGELFF. Written as DNA, the CDR3 is TGCAGCGCCATCGGACAGGTTACCGGGGAGCTGTTTTTT.

The genes are TRBV19 and TRBJ1-1, with 12 bases fitting TRBD1. The V gene end was trimmed by 5 bases and the J gene end by 1 base; junction bases not matched to a gene: 5. This CDR3 has 16 amino acids. Germline V lookup: CDR1 LNHDA, CDR2 SQIVND (reference sequence). CDR3 in DNA: TGTGCCAGTAGTCGGGACAGGGGGCAGCGGAACACTGAAGCTTTCTTT. This encodes CASSRDRGQRNTEAFF.

The rearrangement links TRBV30 to TRBJ1-1; D is unclear. The V end was cut by 2 bases, the J end by 3 bases, with 10 bases between. The germline CDR1 and CDR2 sequences are GTSNPN and SVGIG (reference sequence). The CDR3 contains 13 residues. This chain's CDR3 is CAWSRGRDTEAFF. As DNA, the CDR3 is TGTGCCTGGAGTCGCGGGAGAGACACTGAAGCTTTCTTT.

This chain joins TRBV7-6 and TRBJ2-5, with a weak D call TRBD1 (5 bases). V was pared by 2 bases and J by 5 bases, with 6 bases between. Germline V lookup: CDR1 SGHVS, CDR2 FNYEAQ. This CDR3 contains 12 residues. The CDR3 DNA follows: TGTGCCAGCAGCTTACCAGGGGAGACCCAGTACTTC. It encodes CASSLPGETQYF.

The genes are TRBV6-5 and TRBJ1-6; D ambiguous. Germline CDR1 MNHEY, CDR2 SVGAGI. Trimming removed 0 bases from V and 7 bases from J, with 7 bases in between. The CDR3 is made up of 14 amino acids. The CDR3 nucleotides read TGTGCCAGCAGTTACTCGTTTCTAAATTCACCCCTCCACTTT. Protein product: CASSYSFLNSPLHF.

The V and J genes are TRBV6-6 and TRBJ2-7; D might be TRBD2 (5 bases). V lost 5 bases and J lost 0, with 11 bases in between. Germline V gene sequence: CDR1 MNHNY, CDR2 SVGAGI (reference sequence). The CDR3 is 14 residues long. The CDR3 protein is CASSRDFSSYEQYF. CDR3 DNA sequence: TGTGCCAGCAGTCGGGATTTCAGCTCCTACGAGCAGTACTTC.

This chain links TRBV7-9 with TRBJ1-2; the match to TRBD1 covers 9 bases. The V and J ends lost 2 bases and 1 base, in that order; junction bases with no gene match: 14. The length of the CDR3 is 19 residues. Germline CDR1 is SEHNR and CDR2 is FQNEAQ (reference sequence). As DNA, the CDR3 is TGTGCCAGCAGCTTACCCTGGACAGGGGCTCTTCTTTTTAACTATGGCTACACCTTC. Amino acids: CASSLPWTGALLFNYGYTF.

The rearrangement links TRBV4-1 to TRBJ2-2; 7 bases match TRBD2. Germline CDR1 is MGHRA and CDR2 is YSYEKL. The CDR3 is 16 amino acids. The trim removed 1 base at V and 10 bases at J, leaving 12 bases unmatched. The DNA for the CDR3 is TGCGCCAGCAGCCAAGTACGGGGAGGGGTGGGTGCGGAGCTGTTTTTT. Protein sequence: CASSQVRGGVGAELFF.

The V gene is TRBV14, the J gene TRBJ2-7; the match to TRBD1 covers 8 bases. The CDR3 is 16 amino acids. Germline values: CDR1 SGHDN, CDR2 FVKESK. Trimming removed 5 bases from V and 3 bases from J; junction bases left unmatched: 12. The CDR3 loop is CASSARQGILFYEQYF. CDR3 nucleotide sequence: TGTGCCAGCAGCGCCCGACAGGGGATTCTTTTCTACGAGCAGTACTTC.

CDR3 coding DNA: TGCAGTGCTAGTCACAGGCTTGAGCAGTTCTTC. Residues: CSASHRLEQFF. This rearrangement joins TRBV20-1 to TRBJ2-1; maybe TRBD1 (5 bases). V was clipped by 3 bases and J by 9 bases, with 9 bases between them. Germline V gene sequence: CDR1 DFQATT, CDR2 SNEGSKA (reference sequence). This CDR3 comprises 11 residues.

V is TRBV11-2 and J is TRBJ2-7, with D maybe TRBD1 (5 bases). Trimming took 1 base from V and 2 from J, leaving 9 bases between them. This CDR3 spans 14 amino acids. Germline-derived CDR1 and CDR2 are SGHAT and FQNNGV. CDR3: CASSLVPGTYEQYF. CDR3 sequence (DNA): TGTGCCAGCAGCTTAGTTCCAGGGACCTACGAGCAGTACTTC.

The genes are TRBV4-3 and TRBJ1-1, with 11 bases aligning to TRBD1. Germline CDR1 and CDR2: LGHNA and YSLEER. Losses at the gene ends were 1 base for V and 5 bases for J; bases not matched to a gene: 3. The CDR3 runs to 15 residues. The CDR3: CASSQGWDRGTEAFF. For the CDR3, the DNA is TGCGCCAGCAGCCAAGGTTGGGACAGGGGGACTGAAGCTTTCTTT.

This chain connects TRBV18 to TRBJ1-5; D unresolved. Germline V CDR1 and CDR2: KGHSH, LQKENI. The CDR3 length is 16 residues. V was trimmed by 5 bases and J by 1 base, leaving 15 bases between them. The DNA of the CDR3 is TGTGCCAGCTCATCTTTATCCCTCGGGAGCAATCAGCCCCAGCATTTT. Translated: CASSSLSLGSNQPQHF.